The source of this T cell receptor (beta chain) is a study of cytomegalovirus exposure and HLA in healthy donors. Study-wide findings and caveats: Within an earlier analysis, most TCR beta V segments proved productive either about 90% or about 30% of the time. Using a false discovery rate of 0.05, a later analysis showed that 15,000 to 20,000 TCR beta sequences were associated with HLA alleles. Indistinguishable V segments, including TRBV6-2 and TRBV6-3, were excluded.

The CDR3 sequence is 15 residues long. V was pared by 6 bases and J by 8 bases, with 22 bases between. The V gene's germline CDR1 is MNHEY and CDR2 SVGAGI. The PCR was carried out with 60 Vbeta primers and 13 Jbeta primers. Produced via immunoSEQ multiplex PCR; TCRdb's table is partial and in-frame only. The sample records around 85,000 clones, just under 75% being singletons. There are a few counts of this clone. Antigen: not known. The chain combines TRBV6-5 with TRBJ1-2; perhaps TRBD1 as D (5 bases). Sequenced input: PBMCs. This receptor was taken from a man aged 55 to 70 in good health and CMV-seronegative. DNA for the CDR3: TGTGCCAGCAGCTTTCCCGACAGATATCCCCTAGGCTACACCTTC. Its protein is CASSFPDRYPLGYTF.